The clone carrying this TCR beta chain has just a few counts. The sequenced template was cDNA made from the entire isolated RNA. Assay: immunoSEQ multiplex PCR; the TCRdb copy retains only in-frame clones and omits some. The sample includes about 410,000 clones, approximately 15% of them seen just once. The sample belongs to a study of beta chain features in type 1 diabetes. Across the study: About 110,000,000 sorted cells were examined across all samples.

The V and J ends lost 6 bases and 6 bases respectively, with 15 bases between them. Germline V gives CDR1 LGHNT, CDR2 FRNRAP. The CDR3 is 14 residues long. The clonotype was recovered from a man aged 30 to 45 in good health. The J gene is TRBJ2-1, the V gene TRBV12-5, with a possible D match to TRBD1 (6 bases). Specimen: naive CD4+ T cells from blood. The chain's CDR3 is CASGRGVEVNEQFF. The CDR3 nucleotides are TGTGCTAGTGGCAGGGGAGTTGAGGTCAATGAGCAGTTCTTC. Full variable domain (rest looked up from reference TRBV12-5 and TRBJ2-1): DARVTQTPRHKVTEMGQEVTMRCQPILGHNTVFWYRQTMMQGLELLAYFRNRAPLDDSGMPKDRFSAEMPDATLATLKIQPSEPRDSAVYFCASGRGVEVNEQFFGPGTRLTVL.